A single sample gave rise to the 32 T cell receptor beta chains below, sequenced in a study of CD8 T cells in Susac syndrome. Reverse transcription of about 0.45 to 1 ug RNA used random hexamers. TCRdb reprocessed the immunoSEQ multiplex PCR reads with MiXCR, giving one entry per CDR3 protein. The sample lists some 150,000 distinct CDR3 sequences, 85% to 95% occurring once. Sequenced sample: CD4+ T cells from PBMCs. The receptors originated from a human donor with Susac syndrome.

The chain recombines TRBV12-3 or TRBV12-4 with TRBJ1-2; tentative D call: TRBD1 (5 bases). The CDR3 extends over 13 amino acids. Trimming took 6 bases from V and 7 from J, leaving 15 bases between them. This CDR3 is CASSKWGYAGYTF. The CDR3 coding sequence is TGTGCCAGCAGCAAGTGGGGGTATGCTGGCTACACCTTC.

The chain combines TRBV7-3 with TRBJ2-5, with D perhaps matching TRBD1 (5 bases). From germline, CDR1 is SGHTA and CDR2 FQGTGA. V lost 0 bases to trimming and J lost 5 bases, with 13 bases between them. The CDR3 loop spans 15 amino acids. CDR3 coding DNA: TGTGCCAGCAGCTTAACGTGGGGCTTTGGGGAGACCCAGTACTTC. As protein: CASSLTWGFGETQYF.

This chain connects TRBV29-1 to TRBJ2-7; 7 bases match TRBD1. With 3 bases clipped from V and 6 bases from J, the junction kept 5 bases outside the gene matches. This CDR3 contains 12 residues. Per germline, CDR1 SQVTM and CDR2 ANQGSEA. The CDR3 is CSVEEQGREQYF. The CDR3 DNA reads TGCAGCGTTGAGGAACAGGGGCGCGAGCAGTACTTC.

CDR3 bases: TGTGCCAGCAGCCAAGAGAGTCGGTCCCTAGCGGGGGAGCTACAAGAGACCCAGTACTTC. Translated, it gives CASSQESRSLAGELQETQYF. The chain is built from TRBV14 and TRBJ2-5; 10 bases agree with TRBD2. The germline gives CDR1 SGHDN, CDR2 FVKESK. The V gene end was trimmed by 0 bases and the J gene end by 2 bases; junction bases not matched to a gene: 15. This CDR3 comprises 20 residues. The full variable domain, rest sourced from reference TRBV14 and TRBJ2-5, is EAGVTQFPSHSVIEKGQTVTLRCDPISGHDNLYWYRRVMGKEIKFLLHFVKESKQDESGMPNNRFLAERTGGTYSTLKVQPAELEDSGVYFCASSQESRSLAGELQETQYFGPGTRLLVL.

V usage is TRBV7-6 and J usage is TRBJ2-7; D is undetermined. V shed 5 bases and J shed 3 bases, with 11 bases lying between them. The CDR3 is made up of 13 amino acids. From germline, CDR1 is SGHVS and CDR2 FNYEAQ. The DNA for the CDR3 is TGTGCCAGCAGCCCACGATTTGACTACGAGCAGTACTTC. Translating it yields CASSPRFDYEQYF.

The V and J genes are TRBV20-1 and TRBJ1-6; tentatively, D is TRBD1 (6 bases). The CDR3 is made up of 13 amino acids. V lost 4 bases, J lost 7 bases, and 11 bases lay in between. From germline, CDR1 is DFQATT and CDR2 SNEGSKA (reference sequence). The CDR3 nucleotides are TGCAGTGCTAACGGGGGGCTAAATTCACCCCTCCACTTT. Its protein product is CSANGGLNSPLHF.

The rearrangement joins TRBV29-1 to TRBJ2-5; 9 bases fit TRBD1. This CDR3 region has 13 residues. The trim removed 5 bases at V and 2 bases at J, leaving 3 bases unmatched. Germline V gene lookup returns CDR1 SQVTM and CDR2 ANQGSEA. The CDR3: CSVRGTGQETQYF. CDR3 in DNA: TGCAGCGTTCGTGGGACAGGGCAAGAGACCCAGTACTTC. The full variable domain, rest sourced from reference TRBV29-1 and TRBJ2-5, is SAVISQKPSRDICQRGTSLTIQCQVDSQVTMMFWYRQQPGQSLTLIATANQGSEATYESGFVIDKFPISRPNLTFSTLTVSNMSPEDSSIYLCSVRGTGQETQYFGPGTRLLVL.

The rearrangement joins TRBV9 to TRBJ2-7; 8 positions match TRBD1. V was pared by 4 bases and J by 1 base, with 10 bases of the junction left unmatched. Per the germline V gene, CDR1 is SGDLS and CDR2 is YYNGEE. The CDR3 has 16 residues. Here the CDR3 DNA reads TGTGCCAGCAGCCCCCGCGGACAGGGAGCATCCTACGAGCAGTACTTC. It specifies CASSPRGQGASYEQYF. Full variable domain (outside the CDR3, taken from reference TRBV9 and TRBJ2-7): DSGVTQTPKHLITATGQRVTLRCSPRSGDLSVYWYQQSLDQGLQFLIQYYNGEERAKGNILERFSAQQFPDLHSELNLSSLELGDSALYFCASSPRGQGASYEQYFGPGTRLTVT.

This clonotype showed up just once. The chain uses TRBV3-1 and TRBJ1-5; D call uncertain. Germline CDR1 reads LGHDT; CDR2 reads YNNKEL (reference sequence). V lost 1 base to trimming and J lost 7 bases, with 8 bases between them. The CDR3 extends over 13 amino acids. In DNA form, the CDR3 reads TGTGCCAGCAGCCAAGGTAACTGGCAGCCCCAGCATTTT. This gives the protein CASSQGNWQPQHF.

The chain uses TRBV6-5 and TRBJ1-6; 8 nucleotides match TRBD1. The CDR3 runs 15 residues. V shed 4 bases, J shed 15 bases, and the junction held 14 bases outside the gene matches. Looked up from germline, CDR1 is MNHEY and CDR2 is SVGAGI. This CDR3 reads CASSSNGQGARRLHF. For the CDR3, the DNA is TGTGCCAGCAGTTCCAATGGTCAGGGGGCGAGGCGCCTCCACTTT.

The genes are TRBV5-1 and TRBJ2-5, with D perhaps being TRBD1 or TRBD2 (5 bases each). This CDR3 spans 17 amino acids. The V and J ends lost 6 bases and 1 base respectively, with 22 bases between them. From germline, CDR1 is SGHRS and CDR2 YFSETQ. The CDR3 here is CASTYRAQGRVQETQYF. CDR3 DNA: TGCGCCAGCACCTACCGGGCGCAGGGACGCGTCCAAGAGACCCAGTACTTC.

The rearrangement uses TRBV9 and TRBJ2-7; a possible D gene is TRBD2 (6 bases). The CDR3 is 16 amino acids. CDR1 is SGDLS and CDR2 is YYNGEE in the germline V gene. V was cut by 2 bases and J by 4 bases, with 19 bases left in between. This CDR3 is CASSVGSGLWGYEQYF. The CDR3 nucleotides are TGTGCCAGCAGCGTGGGTAGCGGTTTATGGGGTTACGAGCAGTACTTC. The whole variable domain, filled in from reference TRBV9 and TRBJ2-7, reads DSGVTQTPKHLITATGQRVTLRCSPRSGDLSVYWYQQSLDQGLQFLIQYYNGEERAKGNILERFSAQQFPDLHSELNLSSLELGDSALYFCASSVGSGLWGYEQYFGPGTRLTVT.

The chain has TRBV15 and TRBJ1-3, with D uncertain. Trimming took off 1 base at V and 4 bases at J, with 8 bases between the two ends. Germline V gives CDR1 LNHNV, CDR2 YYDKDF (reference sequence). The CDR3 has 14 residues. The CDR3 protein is CATSRAGGGNTIYF. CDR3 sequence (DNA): TGTGCCACCAGCAGAGCAGGAGGGGGAAACACCATATATTTT.

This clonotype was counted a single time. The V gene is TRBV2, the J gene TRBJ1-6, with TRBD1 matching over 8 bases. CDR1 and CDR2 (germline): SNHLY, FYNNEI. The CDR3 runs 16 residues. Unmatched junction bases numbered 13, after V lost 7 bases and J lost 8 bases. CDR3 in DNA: TGTGCCAGCACCTTGGGGACAGGCCGAGGGGATTCACCCCTCCACTTT. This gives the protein CASTLGTGRGDSPLHF.

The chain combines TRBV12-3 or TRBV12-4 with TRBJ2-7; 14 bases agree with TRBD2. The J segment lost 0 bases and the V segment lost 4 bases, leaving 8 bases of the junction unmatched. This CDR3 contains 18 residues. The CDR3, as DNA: TGTGCCAGCAGTTCGGGACTAGCGGGGGCCTCTTCCTCCTACGAGCAGTACTTC. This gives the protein CASSSGLAGASSSYEQYF.

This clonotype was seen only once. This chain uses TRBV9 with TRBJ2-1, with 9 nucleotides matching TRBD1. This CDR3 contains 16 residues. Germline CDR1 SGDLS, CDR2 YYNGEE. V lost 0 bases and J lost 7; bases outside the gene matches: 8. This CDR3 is CASSVGGTGRGNEQFF. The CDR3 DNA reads TGTGCCAGCAGCGTAGGGGGGACAGGGCGAGGAAATGAGCAGTTCTTC.

CDR3 loop: CASSSGPNTEAFF. For the CDR3, the DNA is TGTGCCAGCAGCTCAGGACCTAACACTGAAGCTTTCTTT. The genes are TRBV7-9 and TRBJ1-1; D call uncertain. Germline CDR1 reads SEHNR; CDR2 reads FQNEAQ (reference sequence). This CDR3 region has 13 residues. The V end was cut by 4 bases, the J end by 2 bases, with 8 bases between.

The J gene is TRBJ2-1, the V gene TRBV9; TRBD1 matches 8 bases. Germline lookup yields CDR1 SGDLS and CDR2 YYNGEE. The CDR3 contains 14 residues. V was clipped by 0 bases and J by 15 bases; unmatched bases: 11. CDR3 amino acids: CASSVDLGQGPRFF. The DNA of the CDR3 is TGTGCCAGCAGCGTAGATTTAGGACAGGGACCGCGGTTCTTC. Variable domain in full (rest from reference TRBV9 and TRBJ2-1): DSGVTQTPKHLITATGQRVTLRCSPRSGDLSVYWYQQSLDQGLQFLIQYYNGEERAKGNILERFSAQQFPDLHSELNLSSLELGDSALYFCASSVDLGQGPRFFGPGTRLTVL.

This CDR3 reads CASSYGQGSGETQYF. As DNA, the CDR3 is TGTGCCAGCAGTTACGGCCAGGGGTCAGGAGAGACCCAGTACTTC. V and J are TRBV6-6 and TRBJ2-5; a weak D match, TRBD1 (6 bases). Trimming removed 2 bases from V and 4 bases from J, with 14 bases in between. Germline V gene sequence: CDR1 MNHNY, CDR2 SVGAGI (reference sequence). This CDR3 region has 15 residues.

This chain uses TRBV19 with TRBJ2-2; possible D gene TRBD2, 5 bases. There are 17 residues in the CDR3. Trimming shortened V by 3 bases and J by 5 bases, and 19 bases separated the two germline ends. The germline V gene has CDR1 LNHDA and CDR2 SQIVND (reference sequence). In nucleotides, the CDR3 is TGTGCCAGTAGTATCGTTGTCCCCCAGGCGGGTACCGGGGAGCTGTTTTTT. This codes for CASSIVVPQAGTGELFF.

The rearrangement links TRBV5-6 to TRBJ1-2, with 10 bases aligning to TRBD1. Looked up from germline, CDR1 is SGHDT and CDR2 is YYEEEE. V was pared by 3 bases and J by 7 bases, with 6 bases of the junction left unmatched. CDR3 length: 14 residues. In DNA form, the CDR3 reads TGTGCCAGCAGCTATAGACAGGGGGCAGGTGGCTACACCTTC. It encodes CASSYRQGAGGYTF. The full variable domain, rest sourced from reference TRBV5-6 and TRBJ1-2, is DAGVTQSPTHLIKTRGQQVTLRCSPKSGHDTVSWYQQALGQGPQFIFQYYEEEERQRGNFPDRFSGHQFPNYSSELNVNALLLGDSALYLCASSYRQGAGGYTFGSGTRLTVV.

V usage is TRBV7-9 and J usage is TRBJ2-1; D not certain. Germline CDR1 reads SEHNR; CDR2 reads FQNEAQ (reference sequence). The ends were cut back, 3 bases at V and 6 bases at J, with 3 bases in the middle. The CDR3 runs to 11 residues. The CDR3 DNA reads TGTGCCAGCAGCTTCGTCAATGAGCAGTTCTTC. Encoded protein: CASSFVNEQFF.

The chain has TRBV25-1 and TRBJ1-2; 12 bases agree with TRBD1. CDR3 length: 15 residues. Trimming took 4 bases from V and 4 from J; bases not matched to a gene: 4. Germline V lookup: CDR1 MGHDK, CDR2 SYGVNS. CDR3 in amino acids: CASSAPGQGAYGYTF. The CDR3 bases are TGTGCCAGCAGTGCCCCGGGACAGGGGGCCTATGGCTACACCTTC.

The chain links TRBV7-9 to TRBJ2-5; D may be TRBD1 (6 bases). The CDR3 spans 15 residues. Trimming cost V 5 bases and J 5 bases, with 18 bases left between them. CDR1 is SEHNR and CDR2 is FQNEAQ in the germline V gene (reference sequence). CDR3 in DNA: TGTGCCAGCAGCACGAGGGGGATCTCCTGGGAGACCCAGTACTTC. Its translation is CASSTRGISWETQYF.

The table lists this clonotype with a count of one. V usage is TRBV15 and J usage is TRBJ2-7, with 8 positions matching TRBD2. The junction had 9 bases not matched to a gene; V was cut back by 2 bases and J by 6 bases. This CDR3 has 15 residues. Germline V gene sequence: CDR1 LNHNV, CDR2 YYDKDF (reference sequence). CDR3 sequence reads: CATSRIGGATSEQYF. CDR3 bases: TGTGCCACCAGCAGAATCGGGGGGGCAACTAGCGAGCAGTACTTC.

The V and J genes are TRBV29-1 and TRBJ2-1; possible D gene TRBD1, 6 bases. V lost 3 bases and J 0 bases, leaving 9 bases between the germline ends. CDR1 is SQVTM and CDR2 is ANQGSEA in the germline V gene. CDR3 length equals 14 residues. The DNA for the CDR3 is TGCAGCGTTGAGGGGGCGAGCTCCTACAATGAGCAGTTCTTC. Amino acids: CSVEGASSYNEQFF.

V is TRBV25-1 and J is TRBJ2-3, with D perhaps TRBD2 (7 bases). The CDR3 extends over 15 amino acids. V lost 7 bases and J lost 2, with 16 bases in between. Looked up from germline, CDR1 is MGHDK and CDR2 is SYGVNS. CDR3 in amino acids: CASTFGRGPTDTQYF. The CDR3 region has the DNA TGTGCCAGCACCTTCGGGCGGGGGCCCACAGATACGCAGTATTTT.

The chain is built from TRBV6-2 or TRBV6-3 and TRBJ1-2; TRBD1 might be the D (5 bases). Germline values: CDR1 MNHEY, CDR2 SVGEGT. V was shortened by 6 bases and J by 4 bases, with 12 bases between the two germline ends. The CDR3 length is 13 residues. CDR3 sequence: CASSATGLYGYTF. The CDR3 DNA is TGTGCCAGCAGCGCTACAGGACTCTATGGCTACACCTTC.

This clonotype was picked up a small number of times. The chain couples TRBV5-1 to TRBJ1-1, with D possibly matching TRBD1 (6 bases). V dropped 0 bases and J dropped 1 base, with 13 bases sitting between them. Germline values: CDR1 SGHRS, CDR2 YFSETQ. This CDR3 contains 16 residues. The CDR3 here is CASSLEPQGRNTEAFF. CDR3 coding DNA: TGCGCCAGCAGCTTGGAGCCACAGGGTCGGAACACTGAAGCTTTCTTT.

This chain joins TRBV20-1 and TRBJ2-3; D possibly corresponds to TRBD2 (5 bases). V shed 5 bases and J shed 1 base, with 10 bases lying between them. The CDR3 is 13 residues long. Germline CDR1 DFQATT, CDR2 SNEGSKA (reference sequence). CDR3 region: CSAPISGTDTQYF. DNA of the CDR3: TGCAGTGCTCCAATTAGCGGCACAGATACGCAGTATTTT.

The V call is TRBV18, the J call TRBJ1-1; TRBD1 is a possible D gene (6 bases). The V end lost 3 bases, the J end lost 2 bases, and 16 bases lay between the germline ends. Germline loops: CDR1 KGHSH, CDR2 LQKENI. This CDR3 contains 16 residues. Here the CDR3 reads CASSPSSRTANTEAFF. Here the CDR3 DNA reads TGTGCCAGCTCACCTAGCTCGAGGACAGCAAACACTGAAGCTTTCTTT.

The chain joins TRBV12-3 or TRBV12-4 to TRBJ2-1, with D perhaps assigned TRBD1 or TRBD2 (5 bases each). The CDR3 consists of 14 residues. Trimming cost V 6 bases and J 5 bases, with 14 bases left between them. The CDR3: CASSPRDGNNEQFF. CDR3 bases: TGTGCCAGCAGCCCCAGGGACGGGAACAATGAGCAGTTCTTC.